Following are 13 T cell receptor beta chains from one sample sequenced in a study of T cells in Graves' hyperthyroidism and ophthalmopathy. TCR beta CDR3 sequences were amplified from RNA transcripts. Using the HTBI primer set, a first-round RT-PCR was run on the TCR CDR3. TCRdb passed the multiplex PCR reads through MiXCR, listing each CDR3 protein once. The sample includes 500,000 to 700,000 distinct CDR3 sequences, over 15% of them seen just once. Sequenced material: blood. Source of these receptors: a woman younger than 30 with Graves' hyperthyroidism.

The rearrangement joins TRBV6-1 to TRBJ1-4; D call uncertain. V lost 8 bases and J 5 bases, leaving 15 bases between the germline ends. The CDR3 loop spans 14 amino acids. Germline V CDR1 and CDR2: MNHNS, SASEGT. The CDR3 loop reads CASRMTNMNEKLFF. CDR3 coding DNA: TGTGCCAGCCGGATGACAAACATGAATGAAAAACTGTTTTTT.

The V gene is TRBV29-1, the J gene TRBJ1-1; the D gene is possibly TRBD1 (5 bases). CDR1 SQVTM and CDR2 ANQGSEA come from the germline V gene. V lost 7 bases and J lost 3, with 15 bases in between. CDR3 size: 13 residues. The CDR3 region has the DNA TGCAGCGGGGTAACCCCGGGGGACACTGAAGCTTTCTTT. Translation gives CSGVTPGDTEAFF.

The V call is TRBV27, the J call TRBJ2-2; 8 bases are a match to TRBD2. V lost 11 bases and J lost 9; bases outside the gene matches: 11. The CDR3 loop spans 13 amino acids. Germline V CDR1 and CDR2: MNHEY, SMNVEV (reference sequence). CDR3 in amino acids: CASGGSLHRELFF. The CDR3 nucleotides read TGTGCCTCGGGGGGGTCCCTACATAGGGAGCTGTTTTTT.

The J gene is TRBJ2-3, the V gene TRBV20-1; 8 positions match TRBD2. Germline CDR1 DFQATT, CDR2 SNEGSKA (reference sequence). The CDR3 runs 17 residues. V was clipped by 6 bases and J by 0 bases; unmatched bases: 14. This chain's CDR3 is CSARPAGTRGSTDTQYF. The CDR3 region has the DNA TGCAGTGCACGACCAGCCGGGACTAGGGGGAGCACAGATACGCAGTATTTT.

This rearrangement joins TRBV13 to TRBJ2-3, with a possible D match to TRBD2 (6 bases). Per germline, CDR1 PRHDT and CDR2 FYEKMQ (reference sequence). CDR3 length: 13 residues. V was pared by 10 bases and J by 4 bases, with 15 bases between. CDR3 sequence reads: CATNTRESDTQYF. CDR3 in DNA: TGTGCCACAAACACCCGGGAGTCAGATACGCAGTATTTT.

There are a few counts of this clonotype. This rearrangement joins TRBV27 to TRBJ2-7; D is possibly TRBD2 (6 bases). There are 17 residues in the CDR3. Between the trimmed V and J ends, which lost 2 bases and 0 bases, there was a span of 17 bases. The germline V gene has CDR1 MNHEY and CDR2 SMNVEV (reference sequence). DNA for the CDR3: TGTGCCAGCAGTTTAAAAGGTTCGGCGGGGAGCTCCTACGAGCAGTACTTC. It translates to CASSLKGSAGSSYEQYF.

Remarks on this clonotype: Given a much more abundant clone one base away, this may be a read error. The chain employs TRBV20-1 and TRBJ2-5; D is perhaps TRBD2 (5 bases). Germline loops: CDR1 DFQATT, CDR2 SNEGSKA (reference sequence). There are 12 residues in the CDR3. Here the CDR3 reads CSTRDPGKTQYF. The CDR3 DNA is TGCAGTACTAGAGATCCGGGGAAGACCCAGTACTTC.

The V gene is TRBV7-8, the J gene TRBJ1-4, with TRBD1 identical over 7 bases. Per germline, CDR1 SGHVS and CDR2 FQNEAQ. This CDR3 is 14 amino acids long. V shed 4 bases and J 6 bases; nucleotides not matched to a gene: 5. CDR3 residues: CASSWGQLHEKLFF. The CDR3 coding sequence is TGTGCCAGCAGCTGGGGACAGCTCCATGAAAAACTGTTTTTT.

This clonotype has a handful of counts. One junction end does not reproduce the germline sequence, and a read error may be involved. The CDR3 loop is CSALQGVNTEALF. The CDR3 nucleotides read TGCAGTGCCCTACAGGGGGTGAACACTGAAGCTCTCTTT. The V gene is TRBV20-1, the J gene TRBJ1-1; 8 nucleotides align to TRBD1. This CDR3 has 13 amino acids. Germline CDR1 and CDR2: DFQATT and SNEGSKA (reference sequence).

The chain has TRBV27 and TRBJ2-5; possibly TRBD1 for D (6 bases). Deletions cut 8 bases from V and 2 bases from J, with 15 bases between. CDR3 length equals 14 residues. In germline, CDR1 is MNHEY, CDR2 SMNVEV (reference sequence). DNA of the CDR3: TGTGCCAGCGCCGAGGGGACAATACAAGAGACCCAGTACTTC. It encodes CASAEGTIQETQYF.

This clonotype was observed many times. The chain combines TRBV24-1 with TRBJ1-5, with 12 bases fitting TRBD1. Losses at the gene ends were 5 bases for V and 4 bases for J; bases not matched to a gene: 8. The CDR3 is 17 amino acids. Germline CDR1 is KGHDR and CDR2 is SFDVKD. Here the CDR3 DNA reads TGTGCCACCAGTGTGGGACAGGGGGCATCCGAGAATCAGCCCCAGCATTTT. Translated, it gives CATSVGQGASENQPQHF.

The chain uses TRBV7-9 and TRBJ2-7; tentatively, D is TRBD2 (6 bases). Germline V gene lookup returns CDR1 SEHNR and CDR2 FQNEAQ (reference sequence). The CDR3 consists of 17 residues. The V gene lost 4 bases and the J gene lost 4 bases, with 23 bases spanning the gap. The CDR3 DNA sequence: TGTGCCAGCAGCTCTACGTCTCAACGGCGGGACGGGTACGAGCAGTACTTC. It codes for CASSSTSQRRDGYEQYF.

This clonotype was seen a few times. The rearrangement uses TRBV6-1 and TRBJ2-2; 7 bases line up with TRBD1. V gave up 9 bases and J gave up 1 base; unmatched junction bases: 5. The CDR3 is made up of 14 amino acids. CDR1 MNHNS and CDR2 SASEGT come from the germline V gene. CDR3 in DNA: TGTGCCAGTGCCAGACAGGGGAACACCGGGGAGCTGTTTTTT. Protein sequence: CASARQGNTGELFF.